These T cell receptor beta chains were read from a single sample in a study of regulatory T cells in long-lasting Graves disease. From the multiplex PCR reads, TCRdb called clonotypes with MiXCR, one entry per CDR3 protein. The sample shows 600,000 to 650,000 distinct CDR3 sequences, roughly 16% of them seen only once. These records were also assigned to another study, of T cells in Graves' hyperthyroidism and ophthalmopathy.

The specimen comprised peripheral blood mononuclear cells (PBMCs), sampled at new diagnosis, from a patient treated with antithyroid drugs. These receptors all stem from a woman aged 30 to 39 with Graves disease. CDR3s include the opening cysteine and the closing phenylalanine or tryptophan. Rows may omit the clone size; those that give it use once, few, many or a size class.

>TRBJ2-3|many|TRBV7-2
CASSPDRYTQYF
>TRBJ2-1|many|TRBV6-1
CASRADQPRNEQFF
>TRBJ1-1|-|TRBV15
CATSIGPNTEAFF
>TRBJ2-1|many|TRBV9
CASSDLSTQVIDEQFF
>TRBJ1-4|many|TRBV28
CASRAPATNEKLFF
>TRBJ1-4|-|TRBV28
CASSRPAGEKLFF
>TRBJ2-7|many|TRBV5-1
CASSGTNTPYEQYF
>TRBJ2-3|few|TRBV2
CATLAASTDTQYF
>TRBJ2-2|few|TRBV5-1
CASSYGHPNTGELFF
>TRBJ2-7|few|TRBV18
CASSPRGFYEQYF
>TRBJ1-2|many|TRBV7-2
CASSPNTFMFHGYTF
>TRBJ2-1|many|TRBV28
CASSRTSGSEQFF
>TRBJ1-1|-|TRBV3-1
CASSASGQMFMNTEAFF
>TRBJ1-5|many|TRBV7-9
CASSSDRDSNQPQHF
>TRBJ1-5|many|TRBV28
CASSWRGQGENQPQHF
>TRBJ2-7|many|TRBV19
CASSISFFASGRKYEQYF
>TRBJ2-7|-|TRBV20-1
CSARGQGGGPSYEQYF
>TRBJ1-6|-|TRBV20-1
CSARTTGQGSSPLHF
>TRBJ1-5|many|TRBV12-3/TRBV12-4
CASSGQESQPQHF
>TRBJ1-3|-|TRBV28
CASLRGSPGNTIYF
>TRBJ1-2|many|TRBV15
CATSRDLRQDDGYTF
>TRBJ1-4|many|TRBV7-3
CASSYRENEKLFF
>TRBJ1-1|many|TRBV3-1
CASSLAGLDTEAFF
>TRBJ2-7|many|TRBV28
CASSAPGESWDEQYF
>TRBJ2-5|-|TRBV19
CASSMSPETQYF
>TRBJ1-2|many|TRBV2
CASRAGRIVGYTF
>TRBJ1-1|few|TRBV3-1
CASSHGDRVVTEAFF
>TRBJ2-3|few|TRBV4-1
CASSLGGREDTQYF
>TRBJ2-7|many|TRBV7-9
CASSPDGYSYEQYF
>TRBJ2-7|many|TRBV7-2
CASSQYGASYEQYF
>TRBJ2-7|many|TRBV20-1
CSARDQFQTNYEQYF
>TRBJ2-1|many|TRBV10-3
CAISELAGGRVEQFF
>TRBJ1-2|-|TRBV19
CASSTPGGVMDGYTF
>TRBJ1-2|many|TRBV6-2/TRBV6-3
CASSYRGQKSNYGYTF
>TRBJ2-2|-|TRBV27
CASSSRLAGNTGELFF
>TRBJ1-6|many|TRBV28
CATKDSPTPLHF
>TRBJ1-5|once|TRBV7-2
CASKSPGGGYQPQHF
>TRBJ1-4|many|TRBV12-3/TRBV12-4
CASSSGINEKLFF
>TRBJ2-1|many|TRBV20-1
CSAHSGSLNEQFF
>TRBJ1-4|many|TRBV12-3/TRBV12-4
CASSLTGGATNEKLFF
>TRBJ2-3|-|TRBV25-1
CASSGGSGIASTDTQYF
>TRBJ2-7|many|TRBV6-1
CASSEGFAVSYEQYF
>TRBJ2-7|-|TRBV2
CASSQLPYEQYF
>TRBJ1-1|many|TRBV28
CASSFLQGLGFF
>TRBJ1-1|many|TRBV6-1
CASILQRNTEAFF
>TRBJ1-2|many|TRBV7-2
CASSWANYGYTF
>TRBJ1-1|many|TRBV30
CAWSPLASGSFF
>TRBJ2-4|-|TRBV5-4
CASSVWYAKNIQYF
>TRBJ1-3|few|TRBV6-1
CASRDRAVSGNTIYF
>TRBJ2-7|many|TRBV7-2
CASSLGGDRGYEQYF
>TRBJ2-5|few|TRBV10-3
CAAHWTARQETQYF
>TRBJ2-1|-|TRBV20-1
CSARFVYNEQFF
>TRBJ2-3|many|TRBV2
CASSGTDLSEQYF
>TRBJ1-5|many|TRBV20-1
CSARDGGRLDQPQHF
>TRBJ2-7|many|TRBV6-1
CASNDPRYLGEQYF
>TRBJ2-3|-|TRBV20-1
CSARASGSGTDTQYF
>TRBJ1-1|-|TRBV29-1
CSGLDSLNTEAFF